These 4 T cell receptor beta chains share one sample of origin, sequenced in a study of beta chain features in type 1 diabetes. Expressed TCRB transcripts got sequenced, as all isolated RNA was reverse transcribed. The table came from immunoSEQ multiplex PCR; TCRdb's copy has only in-frame clones and leaves some out. Of a few hundred thousand clones in the sample, roughly a tenth were seen once. Sequencing input: central memory CD4+ T cells from blood. These receptors came from a man aged 18 to 29 in good health.

This clone was seen a handful of times. The chain uses TRBV6-5 and TRBJ2-1, with D possibly matching TRBD1 (5 bases). Germline CDR1 reads MNHEY; CDR2 reads SVGAGI. This CDR3 has 15 amino acids. Trimming shortened V by 5 bases and J by 0 bases, and 11 bases separated the two germline ends. CDR3 amino acids: CASSVDRNSYNEQFF. CDR3 sequence (DNA): TGTGCCAGCAGTGTCGACAGAAACTCCTACAATGAGCAGTTCTTC.

This chain connects TRBV11-3 to TRBJ2-1; D possibly corresponds to TRBD2 (7 bases). Trimming pared 6 bases from V and 9 bases from J, leaving 21 bases between. The CDR3 totals 15 residues. CDR1 SGHNT and CDR2 YENEEA come from the germline V gene. The CDR3 loop is CASRPTAGQNGEQFF. The CDR3 nucleotides read TGTGCCAGCAGGCCTACAGCGGGACAAAACGGTGAGCAGTTCTTC. The full variable domain, in which reference TRBV11-3 and TRBJ2-1 provide the parts outside the CDR3, is EAGVVQSPRYKIIEKKQPVAFWCNPISGHNTLYWYLQNLGQGPELLIRYENEEAVDDSQLPKDRFSAERLKGVDSTLKIQPAELGDSAVYLCASRPTAGQNGEQFFGPGTRLTVL.

The chain employs TRBV19 and TRBJ2-1; 14 nucleotides align to TRBD2. Germline values: CDR1 LNHDA, CDR2 SQIVND (reference sequence). The CDR3 length is 18 residues. J gave up 0 bases and V 7 bases, and 8 bases lay outside the gene matches. CDR3 region: CASTKGTSGSTSYNEQFF. Written as DNA, the CDR3 is TGTGCCAGTACGAAAGGGACTAGCGGGAGTACCTCCTACAATGAGCAGTTCTTC.

The rearrangement joins TRBV7-2 to TRBJ2-7; 8 nucleotides agree with TRBD1. The length of the CDR3 is 14 residues. Trimming cost V 5 bases and J 2 bases; bases outside gene matches: 5. The germline V gene encodes CDR1 SGHTA and CDR2 FQGNSA. CDR3 sequence (DNA): TGTGCCAGCAGCCGGACAGGGAGCACCTACGAGCAGTACTTC. Its protein is CASSRTGSTYEQYF.